This T cell receptor (beta chain) was identified in a study of prognosis after radiotherapy for stage I lung cancer. Looking at the study overall: Four patients had distant metastases at a median of around seven months after radiotherapy, and 15 showed no significant progression. Study conclusions and caveats: Shannon entropy after stereotactic body radiation therapy was lower in patients who developed distant metastases.

Amplification of the TCR beta CDR3 (from genomic DNA) was done by two-round multiplex PCR. With primers specific to each TRBV and TRBJ gene, the first-round PCR was performed. TCRdb called the multiplex PCR reads again in MiXCR, with one record for every CDR3 protein. Of more than 30,000 distinct CDR3 sequences in the sample, around 30% were seen once. Comment on this clonotype: Its target is unknown. One end of the junction varies from germline; a read error may be responsible.

Sequencing used PBMCs, obtained before or after stereotactic body radiation therapy (not recorded which). The sequence was collected from a donor aged 50 or older with non-small cell lung cancer.

This CDR3 reads CASSRTTGRSQTQHF. In DNA, the CDR3 is TGTGCCAGCAGCCGAACGACAGGGAGGAGTCAGACCCAGCATTTT. V usage is TRBV6-1 and J usage is TRBJ1-5, with 7 nucleotides matching TRBD1. Germline V gives CDR1 MNHNS, CDR2 SASEGT. The CDR3 has 15 residues.